The next 30 T cell receptor beta chains were all read from a single sample in a study of immune evolution from preneoplasia to lung adenocarcinoma (dated by TCRdb to about 2021). Receptor libraries were prepared by the immunoSEQ multiplex PCR assay. The immuneACCESS repertoire file appears here via TCRdb, limited to in-frame rearrangements. These files lack a portion of the clones; in checked studies, under half of the deficit traces to unresolved V genes, and the cause of the others is not known. A total of about 6,000 clones appear in this sample, about 77% of them only once. Over 6% of the sample is in the top ten clones. The material sequenced was FFPE minimally invasive lung adenocarcinoma tissue. The sample's cell subset or site, from its label and the paper: micro-invasive lung adenocarcinoma (MIA). These receptors originate from a person aged 50-69 years with lung adenocarcinoma.

A single count supports this clone. This chain connects TRBV28 to TRBJ2-7, with TRBD1 matching over 7 bases. Unmatched junction bases numbered 17, after V lost 5 bases and J lost 1 base. This CDR3 comprises 18 residues. Germline values: CDR1 MDHEN, CDR2 SYDVKM. The CDR3 here is CASSPPPFDRAASYEQYF. The CDR3 DNA sequence: TGTGCCAGCAGTCCCCCCCCCTTTGACAGGGCTGCTTCCTACGAGCAGTACTTC.

The chain joins TRBV18 to TRBJ1-6; D is unresolved. This CDR3 contains 15 residues. Germline V gene lookup returns CDR1 KGHSH and CDR2 LQKENI. The ends were cut back, 3 bases at V and 10 bases at J, with 16 bases in the middle. In nucleotides, the CDR3 is TGTGCCAGCTCACCCCCACTGAGAGCGGGGTCACCCCTCCACTTT. Protein product: CASSPPLRAGSPLHF. Full variable domain (missing parts from reference TRBV18 and TRBJ1-6): NAGVMQNPRHLVRRRGQEARLRCSPMKGHSHVYWYRQLPEEGLKFMVYLQKENIIDESGMPKERFSAEFPKEGPSILRIQQVVRGDSAAYFCASSPPLRAGSPLHFGNGTRLTVT.

The chain employs TRBV7-2 and TRBJ1-5; no firm D call. The V gene lost 3 bases and the J gene lost 5 bases, with 11 bases spanning the gap. From germline, CDR1 is SGHTA and CDR2 FQGNSA. This CDR3 spans 14 amino acids. The CDR3, as DNA: TGTGCCAGCAGCTTTAAGGGTCGAGATCAGCCCCAGCATTTT. Translated, it gives CASSFKGRDQPQHF.

The chain carries TRBV28 and TRBJ1-6; tentatively, D is TRBD1 (5 bases). The CDR3 is 12 amino acids. Germline CDR1 and CDR2: MDHEN and SYDVKM. V was shortened by 7 bases and J by 12 bases, with 13 bases between the two germline ends. The CDR3 DNA follows: TGTGCCAGCACCCCCCCGAGGGGACCCCTCCACTTT. It is translated as CASTPPRGPLHF.

This chain joins TRBV18 and TRBJ2-3, with a possible D match to TRBD1 (6 bases). Germline-derived CDR1 and CDR2 are KGHSH and LQKENI. V dropped 0 bases and J dropped 4 bases, with 14 bases sitting between them. The CDR3 sequence is 16 residues long. CDR3 amino acids: CASSPPSSEGADTQYF. CDR3 DNA sequence: TGTGCCAGCTCACCACCGAGTTCCGAGGGGGCAGATACGCAGTATTTT.

The rearrangement links TRBV29-1 to TRBJ2-6; no firm D call. The CDR3 runs to 15 residues. The V gene lost 4 bases and the J gene lost 0 bases, with 10 bases spanning the gap. The V gene's germline CDR1 is SQVTM and CDR2 ANQGSEA. Here the CDR3 reads CSVVVTSSGANVLTF. Written as DNA, the CDR3 is TGCAGCGTTGTGGTAACCTCCTCTGGGGCCAACGTCCTGACTTTC.

The chain employs TRBV4-2 and TRBJ2-1; D call uncertain. CDR1 and CDR2 (germline): LGHNA, YNFKEQ. CDR3 size: 16 residues. The V and J ends lost 0 bases and 4 bases respectively, with 13 bases between them. The CDR3 nucleotides are TGTGCCAGCAGCCAAGAGGAAGCTAGGGCTTACAATGAGCAGTTCTTC. Residues: CASSQEEARAYNEQFF.

The chain links TRBV7-9 to TRBJ2-1; D gene uncertain. The V gene's germline CDR1 is SEHNR and CDR2 FQNEAQ (reference sequence). The CDR3 consists of 16 residues. Trimming removed 0 bases at V and 10 bases at J, with 19 bases between. The CDR3 loop is CASSLARNWQGSEQFF. The DNA for the CDR3 is TGTGCCAGCAGCTTAGCCCGCAATTGGCAAGGGTCGGAGCAGTTCTTC.

This sequence joins TRBV6-1 and TRBJ1-5; weak D call: TRBD1 (6 bases). The germline gives CDR1 MNHNS, CDR2 SASEGT. The V end lost 2 bases, the J end lost 4 bases, and 9 bases lay between the germline ends. This CDR3 contains 14 residues. The CDR3 loop is CASSEQQGNQPQHF. Here the CDR3 DNA reads TGTGCCAGCAGTGAACAACAGGGAAATCAGCCCCAGCATTTT.

The rearrangement uses TRBV29-1 and TRBJ2-7; 7 nucleotides line up with TRBD2. Germline CDR1 is SQVTM and CDR2 is ANQGSEA. There are 17 residues in the CDR3. V was pared by 0 bases and J by 3 bases, with 14 bases of the junction left unmatched. CDR3 nucleotide sequence: TGCAGCGTTGAAGATTGGACTAGTGATCGCCGGAACTACGAGCAGTACTTC. Translated, it gives CSVEDWTSDRRNYEQYF.

The J gene is TRBJ2-7, the V gene TRBV11-2, with D possibly matching TRBD2 (6 bases). From germline, CDR1 is SGHAT and CDR2 FQNNGV. This CDR3 spans 14 amino acids. Trimming took off 5 bases at V and 3 bases at J, with 14 bases between the two ends. The CDR3: CASSLGLLDYEQYF. Here the CDR3 DNA reads TGTGCCAGCAGCCTGGGACTTCTGGACTACGAGCAGTACTTC.

This clone was detected only a few times. The CDR3 sequence: CASSSQNTDTQYF. Here the CDR3 DNA reads TGTGCCAGCAGCAGCCAAAACACAGATACGCAGTATTTT. This rearrangement joins TRBV7-2 to TRBJ2-3, with unresolved D. Trimming shortened V by 5 bases and J by 2 bases, and 8 bases separated the two germline ends. CDR3 length: 13 amino acids. Germline V gene lookup returns CDR1 SGHTA and CDR2 FQGNSA.

The chain combines TRBV29-1 with TRBJ1-2; D gene unclear. Germline CDR1 reads SQVTM; CDR2 reads ANQGSEA. V lost 7 bases, J lost 1 base, and 4 bases lay in between. CDR3 length: 10 amino acids. Here the CDR3 reads CSDLNYGYTF. CDR3 bases: TGCAGCGACCTTAACTATGGCTACACCTTC.

This clone was detected only a few times. The V call is TRBV30, the J call TRBJ2-1, with 12 bases fitting TRBD1. This CDR3 has 15 amino acids. Unmatched junction bases numbered 1, after V lost 4 bases and J lost 0 bases. Germline V CDR1 and CDR2: GTSNPN, SVGIG (reference sequence). The CDR3 is CAWMGQGASYNEQFF. CDR3 bases: TGTGCCTGGATGGGACAGGGGGCCTCCTACAATGAGCAGTTCTTC. The full variable domain, its missing parts supplied by reference TRBV30 and TRBJ2-1, is SQTIHQWPATLVQPVGSPLSLECTVEGTSNPNLYWYRQAAGRGLQLLFYSVGIGQISSEVPQNLSASRPQDRQFILSSKKLLLSDSGFYLCAWMGQGASYNEQFFGPGTRLTVL.

About this clone itself: Other DNA sequences in the same sample also yield this CDR3. The chain combines TRBV5-4 with TRBJ2-5, with D perhaps matching TRBD1 or TRBD2 (5 bases each). V gave up 0 bases and J gave up 6 bases, with 9 bases separating them. The length of the CDR3 is 13 residues. Germline loops: CDR1 SGHNT, CDR2 YYREEE (reference sequence). This CDR3 is CASSLDSGQTQYF. The CDR3 nucleotides read TGTGCCAGCAGCTTGGATTCGGGACAGACCCAGTACTTC.

CDR3 nucleotides: TGTGCCAGCAGTTTATTGAGTTTACAAGAGACCCAGTACTTC. This codes for CASSLLSLQETQYF. J is TRBJ2-5 and V is TRBV28; no clear D. The CDR3 is 14 amino acids. CDR1 and CDR2 from the germline V gene are MDHEN and SYDVKM. With 1 base removed from V and 2 bases from J, the gap between germline ends came to 8 bases.

The CDR3 DNA sequence: TGTGCCAGCAGCCTAGCGGGGGCCGGTGGGGATACGCAGTATTTT. Its translation is CASSLAGAGGDTQYF. The rearrangement links TRBV14 to TRBJ2-3; the match to TRBD2 covers 9 bases. After removal of 4 bases from V and 6 bases from J, the junction contained 8 bases not matched to a gene. The CDR3 consists of 15 residues. CDR1 SGHDN and CDR2 FVKESK come from the germline V gene. Variable domain in full (rest from reference TRBV14 and TRBJ2-3): EAGVTQFPSHSVIEKGQTVTLRCDPISGHDNLYWYRRVMGKEIKFLLHFVKESKQDESGMPNNRFLAERTGGTYSTLKVQPAELEDSGVYFCASSLAGAGGDTQYFGPGTRLTVL.

The chain uses TRBV15 and TRBJ2-1, with a weak D call TRBD1 (5 bases). Germline assignment: CDR1 LNHNV and CDR2 YYDKDF (reference sequence). The V end lost 0 bases, the J end lost 10 bases, and 13 bases lay between the germline ends. This CDR3 is built from 14 residues. The CDR3 is CATSRDQRGMEQFF. The DNA for the CDR3 is TGTGCCACCAGCAGAGATCAAAGGGGAATGGAGCAGTTCTTC.

By its share, this clone is large. The genes are TRBV19 and TRBJ1-1; D is undetermined. The V end was cut by 0 bases, the J end by 0 bases, with 8 bases between. Per germline, CDR1 LNHDA and CDR2 SQIVND (reference sequence). This CDR3 has 15 amino acids. CDR3 sequence: CASSIEGHLNTEAFF. CDR3 bases: TGTGCCAGTAGTATAGAGGGCCACCTGAACACTGAAGCTTTCTTT.

In this sample, this clone turned up a few times. The rearrangement joins TRBV6-4 to TRBJ2-2; 10 positions agree with TRBD1. Germline lookup yields CDR1 MRHNA and CDR2 SNTAGT. V gave up 9 bases and J gave up 3 bases; unmatched junction bases: 4. The CDR3 length is 14 residues. CDR3 loop: CASGTGEDTGELFF. The CDR3 region has the DNA TGTGCCAGTGGGACAGGGGAGGACACCGGGGAGCTGTTTTTT.

The chain employs TRBV6-5 and TRBJ2-5; possibly TRBD1 for D (6 bases). This CDR3 is built from 13 residues. Germline loops: CDR1 MNHEY, CDR2 SVGAGI. Trimming left V 6 bases short and J 1 base short, with 9 bases between. CDR3 DNA sequence: TGTGCCAGCAGGGACAGTTCCCAAGAGACCCAGTACTTC. Translation gives CASRDSSQETQYF.

V and J are TRBV19 and TRBJ1-1; TRBD1 might be the D (6 bases). This CDR3 has 12 amino acids. Trimming took 8 bases from V and 5 from J, leaving 12 bases between them. In germline, CDR1 is LNHDA, CDR2 SQIVND (reference sequence). This CDR3 reads CASQTGFTEAFF. In DNA, the CDR3 is TGTGCCAGTCAAACAGGGTTTACTGAAGCTTTCTTT.

This chain connects TRBV2 to TRBJ2-7; 8 nucleotides agree with TRBD1. J gave up 4 bases and V 8 bases, and 10 bases lay outside the gene matches. CDR1 is SNHLY, CDR2 FYNNEI, per germline. The length of the CDR3 is 14 residues. The DNA for the CDR3 is TGTGCCAGCTCCACCGGGACAGGCCGTTACGAGCAGTACTTC. Translation: CASSTGTGRYEQYF.

The chain links TRBV2 to TRBJ1-4, with D unresolved. V shed 4 bases and J shed 8 bases, with 11 bases lying between them. Germline V gene data show CDR1 as SNHLY and CDR2 as FYNNEI. This CDR3 contains 13 residues. CDR3 bases: TGTGCCAGCAGTGGGGGAGGGATAGAAAAACTGTTTTTT. It is translated as CASSGGGIEKLFF.

The CDR3 DNA sequence: TGCGCCAGCAGCCAAGATTACGCGGGAGGGGCTCGGAGAGATGAGCAGTTCTTC. This translates into CASSQDYAGGARRDEQFF. The rearrangement joins TRBV4-3 to TRBJ2-1; TRBD2 matches 9 bases. The junction had 14 bases not matched to a gene; V was cut back by 0 bases and J by 8 bases. Germline V lookup: CDR1 LGHNA, CDR2 YSLEER. This CDR3 is built from 18 residues.

This rearrangement joins TRBV30 to TRBJ2-1; 11 bases fit TRBD2. CDR1 and CDR2 from the germline V gene are GTSNPN and SVGIG (reference sequence). V gave up 2 bases and J gave up 9 bases; unmatched junction bases: 15. This CDR3 has 17 residues. The CDR3: CAWSPKTGTSGAGEQFF. The CDR3 DNA reads as TGTGCCTGGAGTCCGAAGACCGGGACTAGCGGAGCCGGTGAGCAGTTCTTC.

CDR3 sequence: CASNPATGGELFF. CDR3 nucleotide sequence: TGTGCCAGCAACCCGGCAACGGGCGGGGAGCTGTTTTTT. The rearrangement joins TRBV28 to TRBJ2-2, with no clear D. Between the trimmed V and J ends, which lost 7 bases and 7 bases, there was a span of 13 bases. Germline V gene lookup returns CDR1 MDHEN and CDR2 SYDVKM. The CDR3 runs to 13 residues. Full variable domain (missing parts from reference TRBV28 and TRBJ2-2): DVKVTQSSRYLVKRTGEKVFLECVQDMDHENMFWYRQDPGLGLRLIYFSYDVKMKEKGDIPEGYSVSREKKERFSLILESASTNQTSMYLCASNPATGGELFFGEGSRLTVL.

The genes are TRBV5-4 and TRBJ1-4; no reliable D call. Trimming took off 0 bases at V and 5 bases at J, with 8 bases between the two ends. There are 14 residues in the CDR3. Per germline, CDR1 SGHNT and CDR2 YYREEE (reference sequence). DNA of the CDR3: TGTGCCAGCAGCTTGGAGGGAAGAAATGAAAAACTGTTTTTT. It encodes CASSLEGRNEKLFF.

V and J are TRBV9 and TRBJ2-1, with 7 bases that match TRBD1. The CDR3 totals 15 residues. The trim removed 3 bases at V and 1 base at J, leaving 4 bases unmatched. Germline CDR1 reads SGDLS; CDR2 reads YYNGEE. The CDR3 loop reads CASSAQGNSYNEQFF. DNA of the CDR3: TGTGCCAGCAGCGCACAGGGGAATTCCTACAATGAGCAGTTCTTC.

This clone came up once. The V and J genes are TRBV27 and TRBJ1-6, with D possibly being TRBD1 (5 bases). This CDR3 region has 15 residues. V shed 0 bases and J shed 11 bases, with 14 bases lying between them. From germline, CDR1 is MNHEY and CDR2 SMNVEV (reference sequence). CDR3 DNA sequence: TGTGCCAGCAGTTTATCGGGGCAGGGCAGCGCACCCCTCCACTTT. It is translated as CASSLSGQGSAPLHF.